This T cell receptor (beta chain) appears in the sequencing data of a study of T cells in Graves' hyperthyroidism and ophthalmopathy. About the research overall: Before treatment of any kind, peripheral blood was taken at initial diagnosis.

Germline values: CDR1 SQVTM, CDR2 ANQGSEA. CDR3 length equals 13 residues. Trimming pared 3 bases from V and 10 bases from J, leaving 16 bases between. Template material for amplifying TCR beta CDR3 regions consisted of RNA transcripts. Using the HTBI primer set, a first-round RT-PCR was run on the TCR CDR3. TCRdb independently ran MiXCR on the multiplex PCR reads; one entry per CDR3 protein. This table has a few hundred thousand distinct CDR3 sequences, 15% to 19% appearing once. This clonotype was seen only a few times. Lactation, pregnancy, other autoimmune disease or uncontrolled infection led to exclusion of patients. PBMCs came from more than 8.5 ml fresh peripheral blood.

The chain combines TRBV29-1 with TRBJ2-1, with D perhaps being TRBD1 or TRBD2 (5 bases each). The sequenced material came from blood. This TCR came from a woman in her 30s with Graves' hyperthyroidism. The CDR3 coding sequence is TGCAGCGTTGAGGGGGTCCCCCGAGAGGAGCAGTTCTTC. This encodes CSVEGVPREEQFF.